Included here is one T cell receptor beta chain sequence, with context. No antigen is known for it. Other nucleotide sequences in the sample specify the same CDR3. This CDR3 is built from 17 residues. V was clipped by 0 bases and J by 6 bases; unmatched bases: 4. Germline V gene sequence: CDR1 SGHRS, CDR2 YFSETQ. The sample belongs to a study of shared clonotypes between healthy human individuals. General study findings and limits: Clonotypes shared by all four sorted-subset donors had higher generation probabilities than non-shared clonotypes. Naive subsets tended to show greater estimated richness than memory subsets.

Assay: immunoSEQ multiplex PCR; the TCRdb copy retains only in-frame clones and omits some. The data show more than 2 million clones, with approximately 95% seen just once and more than 0.1% held by the top ten. Caucasian adults living in Nashville, Tennessee, provided all samples. V gene TRBV5-1 combines with J gene TRBJ2-3; the match to TRBD2 covers 16 bases. This receptor was taken from a man aged 18 to 30 in good health. Source material: naive CD4+ T cells sorted from blood. Subset of the sample: CD45RA+ positively selected. DNA of the CDR3: TGCGCCAGCAGCTTGGCGGGACTAGCGGGAGGGCCGGATACGCAGTATTTT. This encodes CASSLAGLAGGPDTQYF.